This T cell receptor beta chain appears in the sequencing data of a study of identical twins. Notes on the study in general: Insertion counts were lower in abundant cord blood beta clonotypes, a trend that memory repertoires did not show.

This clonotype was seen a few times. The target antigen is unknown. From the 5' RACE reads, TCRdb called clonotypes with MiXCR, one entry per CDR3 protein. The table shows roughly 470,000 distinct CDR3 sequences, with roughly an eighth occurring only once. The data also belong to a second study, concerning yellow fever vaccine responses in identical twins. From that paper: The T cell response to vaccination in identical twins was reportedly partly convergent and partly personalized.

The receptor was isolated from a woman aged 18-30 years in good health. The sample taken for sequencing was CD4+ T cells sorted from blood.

CDR3 DNA sequence: TGCAGTGCCCGATTTGGGTCATTCAACACCGGGGAGCTGTTTTTT. Its translation: CSARFGSFNTGELFF. The genes are TRBV20-1 and TRBJ2-2, with unresolved D. The CDR3 spans 15 residues. CDR1 and CDR2 from the germline V gene are DFQATT and SNEGSKA (reference sequence). The germline V and J ends were trimmed by 6 bases and 2 bases, with 16 bases remaining between them.